A selection of T cell receptor beta chains follows, all from one sample in a study of T-cell reconstitution after alpha-beta-depleted transplantation in children. In TCRdb, the PCR reads were re-called with MiXCR into one record per CDR3 protein. This table has 450,000 to 500,000 distinct CDR3 sequences, around 13% appearing once. Sequenced here: PBMCs from the stem cell graft donor, sampled from the stem cell graft. Receptor source: a human donor who donated a stem cell graft to a child with combined immunodeficiency. CDR3s include the opening cysteine and the closing phenylalanine or tryptophan. The D gene is left open where the match is weak. For some rows the clone size is stated as once, few or many, or as a class when expanded; others skip it.

abundance: many; d_gene: -; j_gene: TRBJ1-1; v_gene: TRBV6-1; CDR3aa: CASSLLAGATEAFF; CDR3nt: TGTGCCAGCAGCCTACTGGCAGGGGCCACTGAAGCTTTCTTT
abundance: few; d_gene: TRBD1; j_gene: TRBJ2-2; v_gene: TRBV2; CDR3aa: CASTDRGTITGELFF; CDR3nt: TGTGCCAGCACAGACAGGGGGACGATCACCGGGGAGCTGTTTTTT
abundance: few; d_gene: TRBD1; j_gene: TRBJ1-3; v_gene: TRBV5-1; CDR3aa: CASSLDTTGADGNTIYF; CDR3nt: TGCGCCAGCAGCTTGGATACCACAGGGGCTGACGGAAACACCATATATTTT
abundance: many; d_gene: -; j_gene: TRBJ2-3; v_gene: TRBV7-2; CDR3aa: CASSRDIVTDTQYF; CDR3nt: TGTGCCAGCAGCCGGGACATAGTCACAGATACGCAGTATTTT
abundance: -; d_gene: -; j_gene: TRBJ1-1; v_gene: TRBV6-1; CDR3aa: CASSEQNQNTEAFF; CDR3nt: TGTGCCAGCAGTGAACAGAACCAGAACACTGAAGCTTTCTTT
abundance: few; d_gene: TRBD1; j_gene: TRBJ1-1; v_gene: TRBV7-9; CDR3aa: CASSRGGQGRTEAFF; CDR3nt: TGTGCCAGCAGCCGAGGTGGACAGGGGAGGACTGAAGCTTTCTTT
abundance: -; d_gene: -; j_gene: TRBJ2-5; v_gene: TRBV6-1; CDR3aa: CASSRPPGTVQETQYF; CDR3nt: TGTGCCAGCAGCCGACCGCCAGGGACGGTCCAAGAGACCCAGTACTTC
abundance: few; d_gene: TRBD2; j_gene: TRBJ2-1; v_gene: TRBV30; CDR3aa: CAWSRRLGTSGGSLNEQFF; CDR3nt: TGTGCCTGGAGTCGTCGACTCGGGACTAGCGGGGGGTCCCTCAATGAGCAGTTCTTC
abundance: many; d_gene: TRBD1; j_gene: TRBJ2-5; v_gene: TRBV24-1; CDR3aa: CATSPRDRVVETQYF; CDR3nt: TGTGCCACCAGTCCCCGGGACAGGGTAGTTGAGACCCAGTACTTC
abundance: once; d_gene: -; j_gene: TRBJ2-7; v_gene: TRBV27; CDR3aa: CASSLRAVSTSYEQYF; CDR3nt: TGTGCCAGCAGTTTGAGGGCGGTTTCCACTTCCTACGAGCAGTACTTC
abundance: many; d_gene: TRBD1; j_gene: TRBJ2-7; v_gene: TRBV5-1; CDR3aa: CASSLDQGASYEQYF; CDR3nt: TGCGCCAGCAGCTTGGACCAGGGGGCATCTTACGAGCAGTACTTC
abundance: many; d_gene: -; j_gene: TRBJ2-3; v_gene: TRBV7-8; CDR3aa: CASSLARARGDTQYF; CDR3nt: TGTGCCAGCAGCTTAGCCCGGGCACGGGGAGATACGCAGTATTTT
abundance: many; d_gene: -; j_gene: TRBJ2-1; v_gene: TRBV6-2/TRBV6-3; CDR3aa: CASRVRLHNEQFF; CDR3nt: TGTGCCAGCAGGGTCCGCTTACACAATGAGCAGTTCTTC
abundance: few; d_gene: TRBD2; j_gene: TRBJ2-5; v_gene: TRBV7-2; CDR3aa: CASSASGVQETQYF; CDR3nt: TGTGCCAGCAGCGCTAGCGGGGTACAAGAGACCCAGTACTTC
abundance: many; d_gene: -; j_gene: TRBJ2-1; v_gene: TRBV12-3/TRBV12-4; CDR3aa: CASSSTEFNYNEQFF; CDR3nt: TGTGCCAGCAGTAGTACAGAGTTCAACTACAATGAGCAGTTCTTC
abundance: few; d_gene: -; j_gene: TRBJ1-5; v_gene: TRBV5-1; CDR3aa: CASSFYSGVVYRGNQPQHF; CDR3nt: TGCGCCAGCAGCTTTTATTCGGGGGTAGTATATCGTGGCAATCAGCCCCAGCATTTT
abundance: -; d_gene: TRBD2; j_gene: TRBJ2-3; v_gene: TRBV7-6; CDR3aa: CASSTSGAPTDTQYF; CDR3nt: TGTGCCAGCAGCACTAGCGGGGCCCCCACAGATACGCAGTATTTT
abundance: many; d_gene: TRBD2; j_gene: TRBJ2-1; v_gene: TRBV29-1; CDR3aa: CSVLGTSGRAGENEQFF; CDR3nt: TGCAGCGTCCTTGGGACTAGCGGGAGGGCCGGAGAGAATGAGCAGTTCTTC
abundance: many; d_gene: TRBD2; j_gene: TRBJ2-1; v_gene: TRBV6-5; CDR3aa: CASSTGLAGDNEQFF; CDR3nt: TGTGCCAGCAGTACAGGACTAGCGGGGGACAATGAGCAGTTCTTC
abundance: many; d_gene: -; j_gene: TRBJ2-1; v_gene: TRBV5-1; CDR3aa: CASSPPTLYNEQFF; CDR3nt: TGCGCCAGCAGCCCGCCTACTTTATACAATGAGCAGTTCTTC
abundance: -; d_gene: TRBD1; j_gene: TRBJ2-2; v_gene: TRBV14; CDR3aa: CASSQSDRVGGELFF; CDR3nt: TGTGCCAGCAGCCAGAGCGACAGGGTAGGCGGGGAGCTGTTTTTT
abundance: many; d_gene: TRBD2; j_gene: TRBJ2-2; v_gene: TRBV12-3/TRBV12-4; CDR3aa: CASSLTSGRTGELFF; CDR3nt: TGTGCCAGCAGTTTGACTAGCGGGAGAACCGGGGAGCTGTTTTTT
abundance: few; d_gene: -; j_gene: TRBJ2-3; v_gene: TRBV7-9; CDR3aa: CASSLEGVATDTQYF; CDR3nt: TGTGCCAGCAGCTTAGAGGGGGTGGCGACAGATACGCAGTATTTT
abundance: -; d_gene: -; j_gene: TRBJ1-1; v_gene: TRBV28; CDR3aa: CASFGGEEAFF; CDR3nt: TGTGCCAGCTTTGGGGGTGAAGAAGCTTTCTTT
abundance: few; d_gene: -; j_gene: TRBJ2-5; v_gene: TRBV4-1; CDR3aa: CASSHTRGETQYF; CDR3nt: TGCGCCAGCAGCCACACCAGGGGTGAGACCCAGTACTTC
abundance: -; d_gene: TRBD2; j_gene: TRBJ2-7; v_gene: TRBV3-1; CDR3aa: CATSQDDRGLAVSYEQYF; CDR3nt: TGTGCCACCAGCCAAGATGACCGAGGGCTAGCGGTGTCCTACGAGCAGTACTTC
abundance: few; d_gene: -; j_gene: TRBJ1-5; v_gene: TRBV24-1; CDR3aa: CATSAPEWNQPQHF; CDR3nt: TGTGCCACCAGTGCCCCGGAGTGGAATCAGCCCCAGCATTTT
abundance: -; d_gene: -; j_gene: TRBJ1-2; v_gene: TRBV5-1; CDR3aa: CASSSTGMSGYTF; CDR3nt: TGCGCCAGCAGTTCGACAGGAATGAGTGGCTACACCTTC
abundance: many; d_gene: TRBD1; j_gene: TRBJ1-2; v_gene: TRBV12-3/TRBV12-4; CDR3aa: CASSPNRDRGHGYTF; CDR3nt: TGTGCCAGCAGTCCCAACCGGGACAGGGGGCATGGCTACACCTTC
abundance: few; d_gene: TRBD2; j_gene: TRBJ2-1; v_gene: TRBV12-3/TRBV12-4; CDR3aa: CASRPTSGGEYNEQFF; CDR3nt: TGTGCCAGCAGACCGACTAGCGGGGGGGAGTACAATGAGCAGTTCTTC
abundance: -; d_gene: -; j_gene: TRBJ2-5; v_gene: TRBV18; CDR3aa: CASSQKTLSLETQYF; CDR3nt: TGTGCCAGCTCTCAAAAGACCCTCTCCCTAGAGACCCAGTACTTC